This T cell receptor beta chain derives from a study of blood T cells in healthy people across ages. The use of a sample-barcoded 5' primer and a J-beta primer mix characterized a second PCR of roughly 6 to 11 cycles. One entry per CDR3 protein, called by TCRdb with MiXCR from the 5' RACE reads. The sample holds roughly 640,000 distinct CDR3 sequences, less than 35% seen once. This CDR3 spans 14 amino acids. Per the germline V gene, CDR1 is MNHNS and CDR2 is SASEGT. Trimming took 6 bases from V and 4 from J; bases not matched to a gene: 3. This clonotype was seen repeatedly, ten times or more. This rearrangement joins TRBV6-1 to TRBJ2-1, with 10 bases lining up with TRBD2. This receptor was identified in an elderly woman in good health. Sequenced input: blood. The CDR3 is CASRTSGSYNEQFF. In DNA, the CDR3 is TGTGCCAGCAGGACTAGCGGGTCTTACAATGAGCAGTTCTTC.